Each of the 17 T cell receptor beta chains below was sequenced from the same sample in a study of T cells in Graves' hyperthyroidism and ophthalmopathy. The investigators amplified TCR beta CDR3 regions from RNA transcripts. During a first-round RT-PCR of the TCR CDR3, the HTBI primer set was used. MiXCR, applied by TCRdb to the multiplex PCR reads, yields one record per CDR3 protein. The data hold some 510,000 distinct CDR3 sequences, with less than 25% observed a single time. The material sequenced was blood. These receptors all come from a man aged 18 to 29 with Graves' hyperthyroidism.

This clonotype was counted ten times or more. The V call is TRBV28, the J call TRBJ1-2, with TRBD1 as a possible D gene (5 bases). V lost 5 bases, J lost 4 bases, and 17 bases lay in between. Germline V gene lookup returns CDR1 MDHEN and CDR2 SYDVKM. This CDR3 has 15 amino acids. CDR3 in amino acids: CASSRSLGPSYGYTF. DNA of the CDR3: TGTGCCAGCAGTCGATCTTTGGGGCCTTCCTATGGCTACACCTTC.

The genes are TRBV28 and TRBJ2-5; TRBD1 agrees at 10 bases. In germline, CDR1 is MDHEN, CDR2 SYDVKM. After removal of 7 bases from V and 1 base from J, the junction contained 6 bases not matched to a gene. The CDR3 is 15 amino acids. CDR3 in DNA: TGTGCCAGCACCTACGGGACAGGGGCCCAAGAGACCCAGTACTTC. Residues: CASTYGTGAQETQYF.

The sample holds many counts of this clonotype. This chain uses TRBV11-2 with TRBJ1-2; 8 bases map to TRBD1. Trimming took 1 base from V and 4 from J; bases not matched to a gene: 5. Germline V CDR1 and CDR2: SGHAT, FQNNGV. The CDR3 is 15 residues long. CDR3 loop: CASSLGQGQVYGYTF. CDR3 in DNA: TGTGCCAGCAGCTTAGGACAGGGGCAGGTCTATGGCTACACCTTC. Together with reference TRBV11-2 and TRBJ1-2, the CDR3 gives the full variable domain: EAGVAQSPRYKIIEKRQSVAFWCNPISGHATLYWYQQILGQGPKLLIQFQNNGVVDDSQLPKDRFSAERLKGVDSTLKIQPAKLEDSAVYLCASSLGQGQVYGYTFGSGTRLTVV.

This clonotype was seen ten or more times. The chain couples TRBV6-5 to TRBJ2-7; 12 nucleotides align to TRBD1. This CDR3 has 13 amino acids. The V gene end was trimmed by 7 bases and the J gene end by 7 bases; junction bases not matched to a gene: 5. Germline loops: CDR1 MNHEY, CDR2 SVGAGI. DNA for the CDR3: TGTGCCAGCACGGGACAGGGGGCGTGGGAGCAGTACTTC. Residues: CASTGQGAWEQYF.

This clonotype has a count of ten or more. This chain uses TRBV6-2 or TRBV6-3 with TRBJ1-5, with 7 bases identical to TRBD1. Germline assignment: CDR1 MNHEY and CDR2 SVGEGT. The CDR3 length is 15 residues. The junction had 11 bases not matched to a gene; V was cut back by 6 bases and J by 6 bases. The CDR3 sequence is CASRQDRAIGQPQHF. In nucleotides, the CDR3 is TGTGCCAGCAGACAAGACAGGGCGATTGGTCAGCCCCAGCATTTT.

This rearrangement joins TRBV6-1 to TRBJ1-1; 7 nucleotides line up with TRBD1. Losses at the gene ends were 8 bases for V and 0 bases for J; bases not matched to a gene: 6. Germline V CDR1 and CDR2: MNHNS, SASEGT. This CDR3 has 14 amino acids. DNA for the CDR3: TGTGCCAGCGGAACAGGGGTAATGAACACTGAAGCTTTCTTT. Amino acid sequence: CASGTGVMNTEAFF.

This clonotype came up many times. The CDR3 DNA is TGTGCCAGCAGCACAAGACAGGCCTACGAGCAGTACTTC. Translated: CASSTRQAYEQYF. The rearrangement uses TRBV7-3 and TRBJ2-7; D is perhaps TRBD1 (6 bases). The ends were cut back, 5 bases at V and 2 bases at J, with 10 bases in the middle. Per germline, CDR1 SGHTA and CDR2 FQGTGA. The length of the CDR3 is 13 residues. The full variable domain, with the rest looked up from reference TRBV7-3 and TRBJ2-7, is GAGVSQTPSNKVTEKGKYVELRCDPISGHTALYWYRQSLGQGPEFLIYFQGTGAADDSGLPNDRFFAVRPEGSVSTLKIQRTERGDSAVYLCASSTRQAYEQYFGPGTRLTVT.

This clonotype appeared many times. The V gene is TRBV28, the J gene TRBJ1-2, with D possibly TRBD1 on 5 matching bases. Germline CDR1 and CDR2: MDHEN and SYDVKM. Trimming pared 4 bases from V and 3 bases from J, leaving 15 bases between. The CDR3 extends over 15 amino acids. The CDR3 here is CASSSLQGRHYGYTF. In DNA, the CDR3 is TGTGCCAGCAGTTCCCTCCAGGGCAGACACTATGGCTACACCTTC.

This clonotype was detected a few times. The gene calls are TRBV5-1 and TRBJ1-2, with D unresolved. Germline V gives CDR1 SGHRS, CDR2 YFSETQ. Trimming cost V 4 bases and J 4 bases, with 11 bases left between them. There are 13 residues in the CDR3. CDR3 in DNA: TGCGCCAGCAGCGACGCGGGGATCTATGGCTACACCTTC. As protein: CASSDAGIYGYTF.

The table lists this clonotype with many counts. The chain has TRBV3-1 and TRBJ2-5; no clear D gene. The CDR3 covers 11 residues. The germline V gene has CDR1 LGHDT and CDR2 YNNKEL (reference sequence). V lost 1 base to trimming and J lost 10 bases, with 7 bases between them. The CDR3 DNA sequence: TGTGCCAGCAGCCAAGGTGTGAGCCAGTACTTC. This codes for CASSQGVSQYF.

This chain connects TRBV5-1 to TRBJ2-2; possible D gene TRBD2, 5 bases. The CDR3 length is 16 residues. CDR1 is SGHRS and CDR2 is YFSETQ in the germline V gene. Trimming cost V 2 bases and J 4 bases, with 15 bases left between them. CDR3 coding DNA: TGCGCCAGCAGCTTCCTGTGGGAGCGGAGCACCGGGGAGCTGTTTTTT. It translates to CASSFLWERSTGELFF.

The rearrangement joins TRBV2 to TRBJ1-5; D perhaps matches TRBD1 (6 bases). Germline V CDR1 and CDR2: SNHLY, FYNNEI. Trimming took 6 bases from V and 0 from J, leaving 18 bases between them. The CDR3 consists of 17 residues. CDR3 sequence reads: CASSLEIGGHSNQPQHF. CDR3 nucleotides: TGTGCCAGCAGCCTGGAAATCGGGGGACATAGCAATCAGCCCCAGCATTTT.

The genes are TRBV11-1 and TRBJ2-7; weak D call: TRBD1 (6 bases). Germline V lookup: CDR1 SGHAT, CDR2 FQDESV (reference sequence). There are 13 residues in the CDR3. Trimming took 6 bases from V and 2 from J, leaving 11 bases between them. The CDR3 spells CASSSRQAYEQYF. CDR3 nucleotide sequence: TGTGCCAGCAGTTCGCGACAGGCCTACGAGCAGTACTTC.

The rearrangement links TRBV19 to TRBJ1-1, with TRBD1 matching 7 bases. Germline CDR1 LNHDA, CDR2 SQIVND (reference sequence). The CDR3 is made up of 14 amino acids. V shed 4 bases, J shed 7 bases, and the junction held 9 bases outside the gene matches. As DNA, the CDR3 is TGTGCCAGTAGTACCCGTTGGGGGACAGATGAAGCTTTCTTT. As protein: CASSTRWGTDEAFF.

This clonotype turned up a few times. The chain uses TRBV5-1 and TRBJ1-1, with 10 bases identical to TRBD1. The germline V gene has CDR1 SGHRS and CDR2 YFSETQ. The CDR3 is 15 amino acids. The V and J ends lost 3 bases and 2 bases, in that order; junction bases with no gene match: 4. The CDR3 bases are TGCGCCAGCAGCTCGAGACAGGGGGCTAACACTGAAGCTTTCTTT. Encoded protein: CASSSRQGANTEAFF.

As to this clonotype: A clone one base away is much larger, so this may be a read error. No conserved phenylalanine or tryptophan is present at the end of the CDR3, so a read error is the likely explanation. The chain uses TRBV20-1 and TRBJ1-4; unclear D gene. In germline, CDR1 is DFQATT, CDR2 SNEGSKA (reference sequence). The CDR3 extends over 12 amino acids. The ends were cut back, 6 bases at V and 1 base at J, with 6 bases in the middle. CDR3 region: CSARRTNEKLFC. In DNA form, the CDR3 reads TGCAGTGCCAGGAGAACTAATGAAAAACTGTTTTGT.

The genes are TRBV2 and TRBJ2-6, with D possibly TRBD1 on 6 matching bases. V lost 8 bases and J 2 bases, leaving 7 bases between the germline ends. Germline CDR1 is SNHLY and CDR2 is FYNNEI. CDR3 length equals 13 residues. CDR3 in amino acids: CASGTTGANVLTF. CDR3 bases: TGTGCCAGCGGGACAACTGGGGCCAACGTCCTGACTTTC.